The rows below give T cell receptor beta chains drawn from one sample of a study of response to subunit inactivated influenza vaccine. Each CDR3 protein gets one entry after TCRdb re-called the RT-PCR reads with MiXCR. The profile covers fewer than 700,000 distinct CDR3 sequences, with 10% to 15% appearing a single time and about an eighth taken by the ten largest. Sequenced material: PBMCs from blood, taken about 40 days after vaccination. The receptor set was obtained from a man between 45 and 60 years old who received an inactivated influenza vaccine. CDR3s include the opening cysteine and the closing phenylalanine or tryptophan.

V: TRBV9; CDR3: CASSVGLSGRYNEQFF
V: TRBV11-1; CDR3: CASSSQPYTSGRIDPNYGYTF
V: TRBV12-3/TRBV12-4; CDR3: CASCQDPTDTQYF
V: TRBV24-1; CDR3: CATSPDGSSYEQFF
V: TRBV25-1; CDR3: CASSFPGQVYNEQFF
V: TRBV5-1; CDR3: CASSLAIYYTSGGREQYF
V: TRBV7-3; CDR3: CASSLPDRHEQFF
V: TRBV6-1; CDR3: CAVSNSGRAYEQYF
V: TRBV12-3/TRBV12-4; CDR3: CASSITHNEQFF
V: TRBV10-3; CDR3: CAISEGAASVKQYF
V: TRBV7-2; CDR3: CASSLIPGQGISEAFF
V: TRBV25-1; CDR3: CASSGGRGANYGYTF
V: TRBV6-2/TRBV6-3; CDR3: CASTVGNEQFF
V: TRBV20-1; CDR3: CSAEYNEQFF
V: TRBV7-2; CDR3: CASSPSGTRETQYF
V: TRBV18; CDR3: CASSVGTAPNSPLHF
V: TRBV6-1; CDR3: CASRRHRSRYEQYF
V: TRBV20-1; CDR3: CSASANTLYNEQFF
V: TRBV5-1; CDR3: CASSSIPGDNSPLHF
V: TRBV7-6; CDR3: CASSLTAGGYEQYF
V: TRBV24-1; CDR3: CATSDLPLDTGELFF
V: TRBV3-1; CDR3: CASSQAGLRATNEKLFF
V: TRBV28; CDR3: CASSSPPGDQYF
V: TRBV4-1; CDR3: CASSQAPYRGPQPQHF
V: TRBV7-2; CDR3: CASSLRLAGPYEQYF
V: TRBV3-1; CDR3: CASGPGGPYEQYF
V: TRBV12-3/TRBV12-4; CDR3: CASSLLRELFF
V: TRBV7-8; CDR3: CASTPQGGLTDTQYF
V: TRBV5-1; CDR3: CASSFAGGASYNSPLHF